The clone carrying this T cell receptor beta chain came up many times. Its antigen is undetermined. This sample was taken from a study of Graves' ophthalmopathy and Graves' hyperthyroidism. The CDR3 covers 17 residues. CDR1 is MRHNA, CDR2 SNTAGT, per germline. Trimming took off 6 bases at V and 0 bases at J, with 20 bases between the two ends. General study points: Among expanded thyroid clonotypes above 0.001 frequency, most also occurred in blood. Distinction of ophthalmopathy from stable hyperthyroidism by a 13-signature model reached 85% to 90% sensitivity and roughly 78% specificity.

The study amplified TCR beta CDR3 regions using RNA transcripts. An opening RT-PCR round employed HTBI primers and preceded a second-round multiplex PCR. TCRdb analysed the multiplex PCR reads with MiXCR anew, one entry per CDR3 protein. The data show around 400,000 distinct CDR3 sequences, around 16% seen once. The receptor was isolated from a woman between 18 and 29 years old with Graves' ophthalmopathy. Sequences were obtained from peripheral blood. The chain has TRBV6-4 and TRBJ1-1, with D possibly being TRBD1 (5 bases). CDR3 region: CASSTGIRGPMNTEAFF. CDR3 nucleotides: TGTGCCAGCAGCACGGGCATACGGGGACCCATGAACACTGAAGCTTTCTTT.